This passage covers 4 T cell receptor beta chains from one sample sequenced in a study of ipilimumab plus nivolumab after autologous stem cell transplantation. Generated by immunoSEQ multiplex PCR, the TCRdb table keeps only in-frame clones and is missing some. The sample includes about 18,000 clones, more than 65% of them seen just once. Specimen: PBMCs, collected in a trial of ipilimumab plus nivolumab as post-transplant consolidation. The receptors stem from a male donor with diffuse large B-cell lymphoma.

The CDR3 sequence is CASSLVVGPGDTEAFF. As DNA, the CDR3 is TGTGCCAGCAGCTTAGTAGTTGGGCCGGGGGACACTGAAGCTTTCTTT. This chain joins TRBV7-8 and TRBJ1-1; TRBD1 might be the D (5 bases). Germline V gene lookup returns CDR1 SGHVS and CDR2 FQNEAQ. This CDR3 has 16 amino acids. V gave up 1 base and J gave up 3 bases, with 15 bases separating them.

The V and J genes are TRBV7-2 and TRBJ1-4, with 8 bases that match TRBD1. Unmatched junction bases numbered 9, after V lost 5 bases and J lost 4 bases. The germline gives CDR1 SGHTA, CDR2 FQGNSA. The CDR3 length is 16 residues. The CDR3 nucleotides are TGTGCCAGCAGCGGAAAAACAGGGGGGGTTAATGAAAAACTGTTTTTT. It encodes CASSGKTGGVNEKLFF.

This chain joins TRBV4-2 and TRBJ2-3; the match to TRBD2 covers 9 bases. This CDR3 spans 17 amino acids. J was trimmed by 3 bases and V by 4 bases; bases with no gene match: 11. Germline V CDR1 and CDR2: LGHNA, YNFKEQ. The CDR3 DNA reads as TGTGCCAGCAGCCTATCTCAGGGCGGGGGGGCAACAGATACGCAGTATTTT. The encoded protein is CASSLSQGGGATDTQYF.

The CDR3 here is CASSIGPWGEQYF. The CDR3 DNA reads as TGTGCCAGTAGTATCGGCCCCTGGGGGGAGCAGTACTTC. The rearrangement joins TRBV19 to TRBJ2-7; possibly TRBD1 or TRBD2 for D (5 bases each). Looked up from germline, CDR1 is LNHDA and CDR2 is SQIVND (reference sequence). V lost 3 bases, J lost 7 bases, and 13 bases lay in between. The CDR3 is 13 amino acids.